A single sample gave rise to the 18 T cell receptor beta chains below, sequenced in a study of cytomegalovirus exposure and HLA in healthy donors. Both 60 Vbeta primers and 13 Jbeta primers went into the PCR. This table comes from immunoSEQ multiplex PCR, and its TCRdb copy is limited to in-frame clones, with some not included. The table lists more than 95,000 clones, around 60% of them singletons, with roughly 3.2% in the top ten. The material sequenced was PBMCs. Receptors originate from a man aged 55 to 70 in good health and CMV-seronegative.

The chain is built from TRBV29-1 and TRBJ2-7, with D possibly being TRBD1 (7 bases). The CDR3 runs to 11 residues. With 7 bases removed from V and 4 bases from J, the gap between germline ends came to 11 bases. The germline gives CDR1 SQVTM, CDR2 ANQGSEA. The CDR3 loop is CSGGTAYEQYF. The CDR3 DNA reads TGCAGCGGCGGGACAGCGTACGAGCAGTACTTC.

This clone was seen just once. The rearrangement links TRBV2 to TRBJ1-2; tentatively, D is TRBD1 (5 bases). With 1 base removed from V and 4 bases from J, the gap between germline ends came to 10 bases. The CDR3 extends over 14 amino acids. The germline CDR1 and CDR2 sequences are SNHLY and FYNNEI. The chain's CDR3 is CASSEGGQGYGYTF. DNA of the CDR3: TGTGCCAGCAGTGAAGGTGGCCAGGGCTATGGCTACACCTTC.

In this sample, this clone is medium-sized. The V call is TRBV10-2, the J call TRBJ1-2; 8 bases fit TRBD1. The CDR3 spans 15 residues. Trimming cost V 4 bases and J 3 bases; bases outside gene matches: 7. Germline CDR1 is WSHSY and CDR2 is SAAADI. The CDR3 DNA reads TGCGCCAGCAGTGGAGCGCAGGGACAGGACTATGGCTACACCTTC. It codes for CASSGAQGQDYGYTF.

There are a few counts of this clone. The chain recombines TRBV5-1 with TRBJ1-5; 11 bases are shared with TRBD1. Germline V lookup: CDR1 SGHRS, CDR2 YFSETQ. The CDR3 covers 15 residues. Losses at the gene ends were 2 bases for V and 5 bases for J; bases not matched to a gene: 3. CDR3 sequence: CASSLGQGADQPQHF. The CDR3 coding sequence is TGCGCCAGCAGCTTAGGACAGGGGGCAGATCAGCCCCAGCATTTT.

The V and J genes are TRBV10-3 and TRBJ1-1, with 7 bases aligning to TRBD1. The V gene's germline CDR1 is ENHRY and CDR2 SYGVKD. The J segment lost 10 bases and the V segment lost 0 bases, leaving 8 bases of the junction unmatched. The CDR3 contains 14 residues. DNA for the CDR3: TGTGCCATCAGTGAGTCAGCGATGACAGGGCCAGCTTTCTTT. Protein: CAISESAMTGPAFF.

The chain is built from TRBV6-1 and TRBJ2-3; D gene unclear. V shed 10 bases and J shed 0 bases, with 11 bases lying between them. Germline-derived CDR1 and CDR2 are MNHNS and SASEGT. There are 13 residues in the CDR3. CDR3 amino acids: CATQSSSTDTQYF. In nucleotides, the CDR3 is TGTGCCACCCAGTCCTCTAGCACAGATACGCAGTATTTT.

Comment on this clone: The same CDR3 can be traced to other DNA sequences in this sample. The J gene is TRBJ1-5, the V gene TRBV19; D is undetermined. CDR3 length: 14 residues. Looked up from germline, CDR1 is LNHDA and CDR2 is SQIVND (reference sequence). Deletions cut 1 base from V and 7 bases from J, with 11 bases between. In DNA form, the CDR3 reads TGTGCCAGTAGTATAGTCGGGGTAGGACAGCCCCAGCATTTT. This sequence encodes CASSIVGVGQPQHF.

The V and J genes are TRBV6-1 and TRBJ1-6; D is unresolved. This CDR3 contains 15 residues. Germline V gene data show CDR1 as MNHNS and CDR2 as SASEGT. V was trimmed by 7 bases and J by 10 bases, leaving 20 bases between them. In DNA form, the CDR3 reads TGTGCCAGCATTAGTTATGACGGAGGGAACTCACCCCTCCACTTT. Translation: CASISYDGGNSPLHF.

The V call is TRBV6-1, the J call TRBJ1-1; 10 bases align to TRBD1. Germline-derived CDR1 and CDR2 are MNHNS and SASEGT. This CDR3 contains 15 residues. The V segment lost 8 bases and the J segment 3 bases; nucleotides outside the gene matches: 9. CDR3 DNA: TGTGCCAGCCGGGACAGGGGTCTTCGTTACACTGAAGCTTTCTTT. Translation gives CASRDRGLRYTEAFF.

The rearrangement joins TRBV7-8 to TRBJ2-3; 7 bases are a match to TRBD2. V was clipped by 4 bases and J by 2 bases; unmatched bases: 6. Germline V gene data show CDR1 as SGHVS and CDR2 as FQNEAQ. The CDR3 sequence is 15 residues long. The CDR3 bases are TGTGCCAGCAGCTCGACTAGCCAGGACACAGATACGCAGTATTTT. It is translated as CASSSTSQDTDTQYF.

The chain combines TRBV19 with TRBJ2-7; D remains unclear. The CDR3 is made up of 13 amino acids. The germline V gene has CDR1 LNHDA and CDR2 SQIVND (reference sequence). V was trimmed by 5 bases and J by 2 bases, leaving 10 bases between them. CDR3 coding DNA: TGTGCCAGTAGTTTGCGGCCAACCTACGAGCAGTACTTC. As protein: CASSLRPTYEQYF.

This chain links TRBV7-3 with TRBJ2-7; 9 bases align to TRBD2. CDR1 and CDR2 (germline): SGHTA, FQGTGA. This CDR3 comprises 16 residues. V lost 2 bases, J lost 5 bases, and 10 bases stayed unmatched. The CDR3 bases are TGTGCCAGCAGCTTAGTTGCGCGGGGGGGCCGTAACGAGCAGTACTTC. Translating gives CASSLVARGGRNEQYF. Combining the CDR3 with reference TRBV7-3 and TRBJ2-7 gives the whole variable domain GAGVSQTPSNKVTEKGKYVELRCDPISGHTALYWYRQSLGQGPEFLIYFQGTGAADDSGLPNDRFFAVRPEGSVSTLKIQRTERGDSAVYLCASSLVARGGRNEQYFGPGTRLTVT.

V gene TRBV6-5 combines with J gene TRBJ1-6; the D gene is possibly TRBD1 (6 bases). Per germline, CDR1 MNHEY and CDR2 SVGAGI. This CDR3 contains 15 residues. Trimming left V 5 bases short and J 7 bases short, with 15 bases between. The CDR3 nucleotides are TGTGCCAGCAGTCCAGCGACAGGTGTCAATTCACCCCTCCACTTT. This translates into CASSPATGVNSPLHF.

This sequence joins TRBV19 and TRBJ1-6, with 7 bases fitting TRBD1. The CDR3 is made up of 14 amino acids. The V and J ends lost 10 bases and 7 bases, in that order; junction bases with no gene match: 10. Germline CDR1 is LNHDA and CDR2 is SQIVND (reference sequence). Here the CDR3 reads CATQDRVWNSPLHF. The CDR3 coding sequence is TGTGCCACCCAAGACAGGGTTTGGAATTCACCCCTCCACTTT. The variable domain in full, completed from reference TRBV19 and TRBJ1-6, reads DGGITQSPKYLFRKEGQNVTLSCEQNLNHDAMYWYRQDPGQGLRLIYYSQIVNDFQKGDIAEGYSVSREKKESFPLTVTSAQKNPTAFYLCATQDRVWNSPLHFGNGTRLTVT.

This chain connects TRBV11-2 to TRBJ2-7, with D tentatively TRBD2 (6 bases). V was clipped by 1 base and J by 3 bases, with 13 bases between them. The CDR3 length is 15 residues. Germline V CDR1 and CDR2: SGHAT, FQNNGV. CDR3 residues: CASSLGGTLYYEQYF. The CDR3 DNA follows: TGTGCCAGCAGCTTAGGCGGGACTCTCTACTACGAGCAGTACTTC.

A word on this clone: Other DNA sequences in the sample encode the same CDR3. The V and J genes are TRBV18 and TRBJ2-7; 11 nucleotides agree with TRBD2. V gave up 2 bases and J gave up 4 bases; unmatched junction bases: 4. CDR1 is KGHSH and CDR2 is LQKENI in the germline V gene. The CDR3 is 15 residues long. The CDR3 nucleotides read TGTGCCAGCTCACCAACCGGGACTAGCGGTTACGAGCAGTACTTC. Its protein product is CASSPTGTSGYEQYF.

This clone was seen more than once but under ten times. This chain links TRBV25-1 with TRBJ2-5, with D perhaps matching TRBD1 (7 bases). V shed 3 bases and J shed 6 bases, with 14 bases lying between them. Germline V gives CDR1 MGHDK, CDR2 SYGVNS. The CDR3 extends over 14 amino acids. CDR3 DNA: TGTGCCAGCAGTGATGCGGCAGGGGGGAAGACCCAGTACTTC. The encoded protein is CASSDAAGGKTQYF.

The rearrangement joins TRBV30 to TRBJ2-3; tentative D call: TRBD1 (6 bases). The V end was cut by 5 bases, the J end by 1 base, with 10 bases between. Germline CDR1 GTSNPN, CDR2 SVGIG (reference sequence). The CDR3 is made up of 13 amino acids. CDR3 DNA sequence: TGTGCCTGGGGTGGGGGCGGCACAGATACGCAGTATTTT. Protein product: CAWGGGGTDTQYF.